The 22 T cell receptor beta chains below come from one sample, sequenced in a study of CD8 T cells in Susac syndrome. RNA amounts of about 0.5 to 1 ug underwent reverse transcription with random hexamers. TCRdb re-called the immunoSEQ multiplex PCR reads through MiXCR, storing one row per CDR3 protein. The repertoire holds approximately 100,000 distinct CDR3 sequences, with less than 95% as singletons. Sample: CD8+ T cells from PBMCs. The receptors here all came from a human donor in good health.

This clonotype was counted once. V gene TRBV5-1 combines with J gene TRBJ2-3; no firm D call. Trimming stripped 0 bases from V and 2 bases from J, with 13 bases between. The CDR3 is 16 residues long. Germline-derived CDR1 and CDR2 are SGHRS and YFSETQ. CDR3 nucleotide sequence: TGCGCCAGCAGCTTGGGAGCGCTGCTCTCCACAGATACGCAGTATTTT. Encoded protein: CASSLGALLSTDTQYF. The full variable domain, rest sourced from reference TRBV5-1 and TRBJ2-3, is KAGVTQTPRYLIKTRGQQVTLSCSPISGHRSVSWYQQTPGQGLQFLFEYFSETQRNKGNFPGRFSGRQFSNSRSEMNVSTLELGDSALYLCASSLGALLSTDTQYFGPGTRLTVL.

The chain is built from TRBV6-5 and TRBJ1-2, with no clear D. From germline, CDR1 is MNHEY and CDR2 SVGAGI. Trimming shortened V by 4 bases and J by 4 bases, and 13 bases separated the two germline ends. The CDR3 runs to 14 residues. The CDR3 sequence is CASSLTERGYGYTF. In DNA form, the CDR3 reads TGTGCCAGCAGTTTGACCGAACGGGGCTATGGCTACACCTTC.

The chain recombines TRBV19 with TRBJ2-7; D is undetermined. Trimming cost V 10 bases and J 5 bases, with 12 bases left between them. Germline V gene sequence: CDR1 LNHDA, CDR2 SQIVND (reference sequence). The CDR3 length is 11 residues. The CDR3 reads CATTKGHEQYF. The CDR3 coding sequence is TGTGCCACCACCAAGGGCCACGAGCAGTACTTC.

The chain uses TRBV12-3 or TRBV12-4 and TRBJ2-3; weak D call: TRBD2 (6 bases). This CDR3 spans 12 amino acids. V was trimmed by 3 bases and J by 6 bases, leaving 7 bases between them. The CDR3 nucleotides read TGTGCCAGCAGTTTCGCGGGGGATACGCAGTATTTT. It codes for CASSFAGDTQYF.

The chain employs TRBV6-6 and TRBJ1-3; D is unclear. The V gene's germline CDR1 is MNHNY and CDR2 SVGAGI (reference sequence). The V end lost 7 bases, the J end lost 0 bases, and 13 bases lay between the germline ends. CDR3 length equals 15 residues. Here the CDR3 DNA reads TGTGCCAGCAACATAGGGAGTGACTCTGGAAACACCATATATTTT. This sequence encodes CASNIGSDSGNTIYF.

Comment on this clonotype: Sequence at one end of the junction differs from germline and may be a read error. V is TRBV6-2 or TRBV6-3 and J is TRBJ2-1; 11 bases align to TRBD2. This CDR3 has 17 residues. Germline CDR1 MNHEY, CDR2 SVGEGT. CDR3 coding DNA: TGTGCCAGCCTGGGGACTAGCGGTTTTAGCTCCTACAACGAGCAGTTCTTC. Protein: CASLGTSGFSSYNEQFF.

This clonotype was observed once. The rearrangement joins TRBV20-1 to TRBJ1-1, with a weak D call TRBD1 (5 bases). Germline CDR1 and CDR2: DFQATT and SNEGSKA (reference sequence). V lost 2 bases to trimming and J lost 4 bases, with 8 bases between them. The CDR3 is 12 residues long. The CDR3 nucleotides are TGCAGTGCTAGATATGGGACCACTGAAGCTTTCTTT. It yields the protein CSARYGTTEAFF.

DNA for the CDR3: TGTGCCAGCAGCCCAATGATGAACACTGAAGCTTTCTTT. The encoded protein is CASSPMMNTEAFF. This rearrangement joins TRBV7-2 to TRBJ1-1; no firm D call. The CDR3 totals 13 residues. Germline V gene lookup returns CDR1 SGHTA and CDR2 FQGNSA. Trimming cost V 5 bases and J 0 bases, with 7 bases left between them.

The chain is built from TRBV20-1 and TRBJ2-1, with 8 bases matching TRBD2. V trimming: 6 bases; J trimming: 3 bases; junction bases outside the gene matches: 10. This CDR3 contains 15 residues. CDR1 is DFQATT, CDR2 SNEGSKA, per germline (reference sequence). CDR3 residues: CSAPSGRARYNEQFF. The CDR3, as DNA: TGCAGTGCCCCTTCCGGGAGGGCACGCTACAATGAGCAGTTCTTC.

The rearrangement links TRBV20-1 to TRBJ1-1, with 7 bases lining up with TRBD1. This CDR3 contains 15 residues. V lost 5 bases and J lost 1; bases outside the gene matches: 10. Germline CDR1 reads DFQATT; CDR2 reads SNEGSKA (reference sequence). CDR3 loop: CSAAKPGQPNTEAFF. The CDR3 nucleotides read TGCAGTGCTGCCAAGCCGGGACAGCCGAACACTGAAGCTTTCTTT.

The V gene is TRBV28, the J gene TRBJ1-5; D is possibly TRBD1 (6 bases). CDR3 size: 16 residues. V lost 7 bases and J lost 0, with 16 bases in between. Germline CDR1 reads MDHEN; CDR2 reads SYDVKM. The CDR3 sequence is CASIIGQLDSNQPQHF. The CDR3, as DNA: TGTGCCAGCATAATCGGACAGCTTGATAGCAATCAGCCCCAGCATTTT.

The V call is TRBV9, the J call TRBJ2-2; 14 positions match TRBD2. Per the germline V gene, CDR1 is SGDLS and CDR2 is YYNGEE. Trimming cost V 7 bases and J 4 bases; bases outside gene matches: 3. The length of the CDR3 is 15 residues. This CDR3 is CASSGLAGGTGELFF. In DNA, the CDR3 is TGTGCCAGCTCTGGACTAGCGGGAGGCACCGGGGAGCTGTTTTTT. Filled out from reference TRBV9 and TRBJ2-2, the complete variable domain reads DSGVTQTPKHLITATGQRVTLRCSPRSGDLSVYWYQQSLDQGLQFLIQYYNGEERAKGNILERFSAQQFPDLHSELNLSSLELGDSALYFCASSGLAGGTGELFFGEGSRLTVL.

The chain combines TRBV12-3 or TRBV12-4 with TRBJ2-4, with 10 bases fitting TRBD1. The V segment lost 8 bases and the J segment 1 base; nucleotides outside the gene matches: 11. The CDR3 spans 17 residues. This CDR3 reads CASARQGAINAKNIQYF. Written as DNA, the CDR3 is TGTGCCAGCGCCCGACAGGGGGCGATTAACGCCAAAAACATTCAGTACTTC.

This clonotype was observed a single time. The J gene is TRBJ2-1, the V gene TRBV11-2, with 11 bases fitting TRBD2. V gave up 8 bases and J gave up 0 bases; unmatched junction bases: 9. Germline loops: CDR1 SGHAT, CDR2 FQNNGV. The CDR3 runs to 17 residues. CDR3 amino acids: CASGGLAVSSSYNEQFF. The CDR3 region has the DNA TGTGCCAGCGGGGGACTAGCGGTTTCTAGCTCCTACAATGAGCAGTTCTTC. Drawing the rest from reference TRBV11-2 and TRBJ2-1, the complete variable domain is EAGVAQSPRYKIIEKRQSVAFWCNPISGHATLYWYQQILGQGPKLLIQFQNNGVVDDSQLPKDRFSAERLKGVDSTLKIQPAKLEDSAVYLCASGGLAVSSSYNEQFFGPGTRLTVL.

The V gene is TRBV3-1, the J gene TRBJ1-5, with D unresolved. Germline V gives CDR1 LGHDT, CDR2 YNNKEL (reference sequence). The CDR3 runs 13 residues. V shed 3 bases and J shed 7 bases, with 10 bases lying between them. The CDR3 is CASSQGSRQPQHF. CDR3 bases: TGTGCCAGCAGCCAGGGGTCCCGCCAGCCCCAGCATTTT.

The CDR3 DNA follows: TGCAGCGTCGTCAGGGGGCTGAACACTGAAGCTTTCTTT. Translation gives CSVVRGLNTEAFF. The V and J genes are TRBV29-1 and TRBJ1-1, with 8 nucleotides matching TRBD1. After removal of 6 bases from V and 0 bases from J, the junction contained 3 bases not matched to a gene. CDR3 length equals 13 residues. Germline V CDR1 and CDR2: SQVTM, ANQGSEA.

The chain joins TRBV14 to TRBJ2-1, with 13 bases that match TRBD2. Germline loops: CDR1 SGHDN, CDR2 FVKESK. The CDR3 is 17 residues long. V was clipped by 4 bases and J by 7 bases; unmatched bases: 10. The CDR3 loop reads CASSPLSGTSGKNEQFF. In nucleotides, the CDR3 is TGTGCCAGCAGCCCCCTATCCGGGACTAGCGGGAAAAATGAGCAGTTCTTC.

The DNA for the CDR3 is TGTGCCAGCAGAAGAGACCTTTTAGTAGCGGGAGGCTCCTACGAGCAGTACTTC. This gives the protein CASRRDLLVAGGSYEQYF. J is TRBJ2-7 and V is TRBV5-4; the match to TRBD2 covers 10 bases. Germline CDR1 SGHNT, CDR2 YYREEE (reference sequence). The junction had 14 bases not matched to a gene; V was cut back by 5 bases and J by 0 bases. The CDR3 spans 18 residues.

The chain links TRBV12-3 or TRBV12-4 to TRBJ2-2; TRBD1 agrees at 9 bases. The V and J ends lost 4 bases and 0 bases, in that order; junction bases with no gene match: 0. CDR3 length: 15 amino acids. The chain's CDR3 is CASSWDRANTGELFF. Here the CDR3 DNA reads TGTGCCAGCAGTTGGGACAGGGCGAACACCGGGGAGCTGTTTTTT.

V gene TRBV20-1 combines with J gene TRBJ2-5; 7 nucleotides align to TRBD1. This CDR3 spans 14 amino acids. Germline CDR1 reads DFQATT; CDR2 reads SNEGSKA (reference sequence). The V segment lost 5 bases and the J segment 4 bases; nucleotides outside the gene matches: 10. The CDR3 loop is CSASGTDQGETQYF. In DNA form, the CDR3 reads TGCAGTGCTTCCGGGACAGATCAAGGAGAGACCCAGTACTTC.

The sample holds one count of this clonotype. V usage is TRBV9 and J usage is TRBJ2-7, with D perhaps matching TRBD2 (5 bases). V gave up 4 bases and J gave up 6 bases, with 17 bases separating them. This CDR3 spans 14 amino acids. Germline CDR1 reads SGDLS; CDR2 reads YYNGEE. The CDR3 here is CASSLSGLAFEQYF. The CDR3 DNA is TGTGCCAGCAGCTTATCCGGGCTAGCTTTCGAGCAGTACTTC.

The rearrangement links TRBV20-1 to TRBJ2-1; the D is unclear. Germline V gene data show CDR1 as DFQATT and CDR2 as SNEGSKA (reference sequence). This CDR3 has 14 residues. Trimming shortened V by 6 bases and J by 8 bases, and 20 bases separated the two germline ends. CDR3 sequence (DNA): TGCAGTGCACAACCGTTGCTAGGTGTGGATGAGCAGTTCTTC. Translating it yields CSAQPLLGVDEQFF.